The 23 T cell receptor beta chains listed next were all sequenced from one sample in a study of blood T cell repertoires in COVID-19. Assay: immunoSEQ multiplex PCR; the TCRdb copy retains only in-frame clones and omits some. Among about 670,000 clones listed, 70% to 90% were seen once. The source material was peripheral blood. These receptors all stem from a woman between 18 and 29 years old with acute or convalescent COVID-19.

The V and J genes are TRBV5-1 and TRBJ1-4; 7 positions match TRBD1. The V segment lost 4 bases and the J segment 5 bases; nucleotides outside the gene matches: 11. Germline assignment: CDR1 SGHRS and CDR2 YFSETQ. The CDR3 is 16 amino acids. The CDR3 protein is CASSTGQEEGNEKLFF. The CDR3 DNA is TGCGCCAGCAGCACCGGACAGGAAGAGGGGAATGAAAAACTGTTTTTT.

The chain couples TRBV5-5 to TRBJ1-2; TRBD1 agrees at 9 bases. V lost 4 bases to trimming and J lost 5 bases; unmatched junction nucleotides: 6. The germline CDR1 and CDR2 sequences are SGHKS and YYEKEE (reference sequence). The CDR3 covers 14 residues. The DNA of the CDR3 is TGTGCCAGCAGCCGGGACAGGGAAGGATATGGCTACACCTTC. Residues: CASSRDREGYGYTF.

Written as DNA, the CDR3 is TGTGCCATCAGTGACTTAGTCTCTGGAAACACCATATATTTT. It specifies CAISDLVSGNTIYF. The rearrangement uses TRBV10-3 and TRBJ1-3; D not resolved. Germline-derived CDR1 and CDR2 are ENHRY and SYGVKD. The ends were cut back, 3 bases at V and 0 bases at J, with 6 bases in the middle. CDR3 size: 14 residues.

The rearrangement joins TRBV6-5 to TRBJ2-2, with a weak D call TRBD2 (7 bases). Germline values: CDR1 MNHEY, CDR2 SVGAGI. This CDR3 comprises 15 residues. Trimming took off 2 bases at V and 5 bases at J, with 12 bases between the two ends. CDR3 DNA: TGTGCCAGCAGTTACATCGGGGGGCTGACCGGGGAGCTGTTTTTT. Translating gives CASSYIGGLTGELFF.

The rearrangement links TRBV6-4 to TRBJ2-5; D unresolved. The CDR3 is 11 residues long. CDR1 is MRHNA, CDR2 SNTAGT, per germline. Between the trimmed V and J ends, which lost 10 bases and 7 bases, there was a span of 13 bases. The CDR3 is CAKRSTGTQYF. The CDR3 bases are TGTGCCAAACGGTCCACCGGGACCCAGTACTTC.

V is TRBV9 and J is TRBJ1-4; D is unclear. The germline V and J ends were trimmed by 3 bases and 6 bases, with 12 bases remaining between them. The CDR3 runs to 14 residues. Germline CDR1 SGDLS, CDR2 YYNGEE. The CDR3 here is CASSERGNYEKLFF. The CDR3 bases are TGTGCCAGCAGCGAACGCGGGAATTATGAAAAACTGTTTTTT. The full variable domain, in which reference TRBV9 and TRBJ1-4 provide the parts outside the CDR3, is DSGVTQTPKHLITATGQRVTLRCSPRSGDLSVYWYQQSLDQGLQFLIQYYNGEERAKGNILERFSAQQFPDLHSELNLSSLELGDSALYFCASSERGNYEKLFFGSGTQLSVL.

CDR3 amino acids: CATSRGAGENQPQHF. The CDR3 region has the DNA TGTGCCACCAGCAGAGGGGCAGGGGAAAATCAGCCCCAGCATTTT. The chain recombines TRBV15 with TRBJ1-5, with D perhaps matching TRBD1 (6 bases). V was pared by 1 base and J by 4 bases, with 11 bases between. Germline V CDR1 and CDR2: LNHNV, YYDKDF (reference sequence). The CDR3 is 15 amino acids.

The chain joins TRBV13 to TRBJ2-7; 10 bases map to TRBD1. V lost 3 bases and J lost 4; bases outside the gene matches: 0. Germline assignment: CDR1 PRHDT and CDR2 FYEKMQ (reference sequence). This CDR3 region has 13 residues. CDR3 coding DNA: TGTGCCAGCAGCTTGGACAGGGGGTACGAGCAGTACTTC. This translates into CASSLDRGYEQYF. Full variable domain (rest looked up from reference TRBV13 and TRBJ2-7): AAGVIQSPRHLIKEKRETATLKCYPIPRHDTVYWYQQGPGQDPQFLISFYEKMQSDKGSIPDRFSAQQFSDYHSELNMSSLELGDSALYFCASSLDRGYEQYFGPGTRLTVT.

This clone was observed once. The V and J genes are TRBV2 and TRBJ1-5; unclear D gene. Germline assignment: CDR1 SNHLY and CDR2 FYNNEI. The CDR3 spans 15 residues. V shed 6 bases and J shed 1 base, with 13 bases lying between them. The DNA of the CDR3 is TGTGCCAGCAGCGCTTTTGAGGTCAGCAATCAGCCCCAGCATTTT. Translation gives CASSAFEVSNQPQHF.

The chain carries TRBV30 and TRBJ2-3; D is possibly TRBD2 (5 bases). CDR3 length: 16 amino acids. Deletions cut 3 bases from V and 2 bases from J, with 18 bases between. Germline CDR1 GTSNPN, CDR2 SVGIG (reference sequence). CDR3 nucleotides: TGTGCCTGGAGCGCACTGGTTGTCGGGAACACAGATACGCAGTATTTT. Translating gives CAWSALVVGNTDTQYF.

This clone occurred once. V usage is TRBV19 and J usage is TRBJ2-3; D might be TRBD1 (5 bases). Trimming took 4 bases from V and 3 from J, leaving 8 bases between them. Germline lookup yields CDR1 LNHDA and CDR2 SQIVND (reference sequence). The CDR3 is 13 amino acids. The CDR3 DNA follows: TGTGCCAGTAGTACCAGACAGACAGATACGCAGTATTTT. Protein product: CASSTRQTDTQYF.

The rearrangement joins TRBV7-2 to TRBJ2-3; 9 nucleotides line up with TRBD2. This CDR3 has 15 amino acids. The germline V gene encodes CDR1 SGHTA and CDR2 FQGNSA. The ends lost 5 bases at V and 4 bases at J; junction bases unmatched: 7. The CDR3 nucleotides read TGTGCCAGCAGCCTTAGCGGGGGCACGGCAGATACGCAGTATTTT. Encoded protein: CASSLSGGTADTQYF.

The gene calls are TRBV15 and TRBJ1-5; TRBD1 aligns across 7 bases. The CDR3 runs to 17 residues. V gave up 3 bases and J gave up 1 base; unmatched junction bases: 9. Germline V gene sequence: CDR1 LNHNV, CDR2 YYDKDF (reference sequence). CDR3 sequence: CATSRAIQQGSNQPQHF. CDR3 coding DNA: TGTGCCACCAGCAGGGCGATACAACAGGGGAGCAATCAGCCCCAGCATTTT. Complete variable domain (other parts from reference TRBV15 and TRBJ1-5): DAMVIQNPRYQVTQFGKPVTLSCSQTLNHNVMYWYQQKSSQAPKLLFHYYDKDFNNEADTPDNFQSRRPNTSFCFLDIRSPGLGDTAMYLCATSRAIQQGSNQPQHFGDGTRLSIL.

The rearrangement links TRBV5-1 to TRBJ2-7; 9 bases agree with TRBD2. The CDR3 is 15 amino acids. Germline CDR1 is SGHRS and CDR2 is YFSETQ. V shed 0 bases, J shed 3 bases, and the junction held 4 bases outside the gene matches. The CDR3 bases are TGCGCCAGCAGCTTGGAGGCGGGGGGGCTCTACGAGCAGTACTTC. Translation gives CASSLEAGGLYEQYF.

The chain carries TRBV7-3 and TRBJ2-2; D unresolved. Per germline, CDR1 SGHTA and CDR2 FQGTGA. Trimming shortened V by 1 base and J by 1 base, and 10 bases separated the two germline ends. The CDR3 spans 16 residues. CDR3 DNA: TGTGCCAGCAGCTTAAGTCCTCCCGTGAACACCGGGGAGCTGTTTTTT. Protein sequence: CASSLSPPVNTGELFF.

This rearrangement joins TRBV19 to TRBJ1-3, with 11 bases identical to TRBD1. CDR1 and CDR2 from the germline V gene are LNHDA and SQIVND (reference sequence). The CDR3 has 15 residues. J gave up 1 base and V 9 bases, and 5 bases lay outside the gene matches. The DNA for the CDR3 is TGTGCCAGCTTCCGGGACAGGGGGTCTGGAAACACCATATATTTT. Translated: CASFRDRGSGNTIYF.

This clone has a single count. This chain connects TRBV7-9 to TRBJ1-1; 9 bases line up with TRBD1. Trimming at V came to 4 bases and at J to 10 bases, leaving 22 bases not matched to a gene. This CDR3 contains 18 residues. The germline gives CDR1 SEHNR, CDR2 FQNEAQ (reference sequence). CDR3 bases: TGTGCCAGCAGCTCTTTCCCCACCCGGGACAGGGTGTCCGGAGGAGCTTTCTTT. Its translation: CASSSFPTRDRVSGGAFF.

The CDR3 DNA follows: TGTGCCAGCAGCATGGACAGGGGGTCCGTCTATAGCAATCAGCCCCAGCATTTT. Translated: CASSMDRGSVYSNQPQHF. The chain has TRBV7-9 and TRBJ1-5; 10 bases are shared with TRBD1. The germline V gene has CDR1 SEHNR and CDR2 FQNEAQ (reference sequence). The CDR3 covers 18 residues. V lost 5 bases and J lost 0; bases outside the gene matches: 10.

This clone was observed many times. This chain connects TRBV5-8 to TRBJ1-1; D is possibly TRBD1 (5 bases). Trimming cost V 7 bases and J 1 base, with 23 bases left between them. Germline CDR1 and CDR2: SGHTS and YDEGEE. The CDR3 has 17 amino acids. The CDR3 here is CASRSWRGGFGNTEAFF. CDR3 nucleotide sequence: TGTGCCAGCCGGTCATGGAGGGGCGGATTTGGGAACACTGAAGCTTTCTTT.

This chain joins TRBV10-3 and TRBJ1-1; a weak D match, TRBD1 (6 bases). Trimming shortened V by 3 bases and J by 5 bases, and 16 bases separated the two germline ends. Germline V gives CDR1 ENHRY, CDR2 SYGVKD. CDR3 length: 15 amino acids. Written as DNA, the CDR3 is TGTGCCATCAGTGACATCCCAGGGGCGAGTACTGAAGCTTTCTTT. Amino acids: CAISDIPGASTEAFF.

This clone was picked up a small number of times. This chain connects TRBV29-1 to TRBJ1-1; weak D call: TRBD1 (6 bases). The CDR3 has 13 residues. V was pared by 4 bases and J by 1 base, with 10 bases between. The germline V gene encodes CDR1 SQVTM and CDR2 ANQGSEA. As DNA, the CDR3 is TGCAGCGTTGGTCCCAGGGGGAACACTGAAGCTTTCTTT. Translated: CSVGPRGNTEAFF.

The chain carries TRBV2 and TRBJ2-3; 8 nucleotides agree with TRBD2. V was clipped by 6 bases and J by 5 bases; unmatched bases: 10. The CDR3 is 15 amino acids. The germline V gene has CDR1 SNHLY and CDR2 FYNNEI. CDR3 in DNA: TGTGCCAGCAGGGAAAGCGGACTAGCAGGAGATACGCAGTATTTT. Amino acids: CASRESGLAGDTQYF.

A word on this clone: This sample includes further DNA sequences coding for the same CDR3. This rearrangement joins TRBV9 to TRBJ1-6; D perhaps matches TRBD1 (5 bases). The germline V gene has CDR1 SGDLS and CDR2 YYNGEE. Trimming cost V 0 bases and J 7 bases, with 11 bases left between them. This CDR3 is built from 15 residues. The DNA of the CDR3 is TGTGCCAGCAGCGTAGGCTCGGGGGGAAATTCACCCCTCCACTTT. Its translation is CASSVGSGGNSPLHF. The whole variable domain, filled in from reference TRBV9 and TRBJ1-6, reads DSGVTQTPKHLITATGQRVTLRCSPRSGDLSVYWYQQSLDQGLQFLIQYYNGEERAKGNILERFSAQQFPDLHSELNLSSLELGDSALYFCASSVGSGGNSPLHFGNGTRLTVT.